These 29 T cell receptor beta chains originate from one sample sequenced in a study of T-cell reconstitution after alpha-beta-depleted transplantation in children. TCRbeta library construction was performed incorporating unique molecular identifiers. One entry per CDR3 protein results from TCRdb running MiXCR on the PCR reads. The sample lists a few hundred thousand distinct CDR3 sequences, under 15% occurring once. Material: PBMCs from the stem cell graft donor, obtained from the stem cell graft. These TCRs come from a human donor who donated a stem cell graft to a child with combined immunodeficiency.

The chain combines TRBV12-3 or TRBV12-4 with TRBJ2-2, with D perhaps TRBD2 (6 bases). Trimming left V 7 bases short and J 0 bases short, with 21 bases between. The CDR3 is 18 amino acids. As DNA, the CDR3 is TGTGCCAGCAACAATGGGGGACTCCGACTCACGAACACCGGGGAGCTGTTTTTT. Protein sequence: CASNNGGLRLTNTGELFF.

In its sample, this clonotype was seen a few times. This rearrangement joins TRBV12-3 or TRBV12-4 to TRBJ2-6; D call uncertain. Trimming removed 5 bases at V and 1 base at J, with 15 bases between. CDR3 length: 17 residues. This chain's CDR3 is CASSKKTGLSGANVLTF. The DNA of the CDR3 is TGTGCCAGCAGTAAGAAGACTGGGCTGTCTGGGGCCAACGTCCTGACTTTC.

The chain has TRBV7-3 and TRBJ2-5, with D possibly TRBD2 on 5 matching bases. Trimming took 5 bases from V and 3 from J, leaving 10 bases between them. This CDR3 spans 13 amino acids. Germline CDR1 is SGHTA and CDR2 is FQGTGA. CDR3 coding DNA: TGTGCCAGCAGCCCAAACGGGAAAGAGACCCAGTACTTC. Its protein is CASSPNGKETQYF.

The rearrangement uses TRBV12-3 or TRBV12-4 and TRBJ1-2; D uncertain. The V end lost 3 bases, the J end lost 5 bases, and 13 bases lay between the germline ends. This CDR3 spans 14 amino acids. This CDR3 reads CASSFRSEVYGYTF. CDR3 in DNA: TGTGCCAGCAGTTTTAGGTCAGAGGTTTATGGCTACACCTTC.

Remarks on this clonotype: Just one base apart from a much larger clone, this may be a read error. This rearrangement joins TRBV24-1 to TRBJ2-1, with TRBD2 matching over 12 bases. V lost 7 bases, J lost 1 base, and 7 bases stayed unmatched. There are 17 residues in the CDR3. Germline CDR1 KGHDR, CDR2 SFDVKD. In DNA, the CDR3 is TGTGCCACCAGCGAGACTAGCGGGAGAGTTTCCTACAATGAGCAGTTCTTC. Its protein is CATSETSGRVSYNEQFF.

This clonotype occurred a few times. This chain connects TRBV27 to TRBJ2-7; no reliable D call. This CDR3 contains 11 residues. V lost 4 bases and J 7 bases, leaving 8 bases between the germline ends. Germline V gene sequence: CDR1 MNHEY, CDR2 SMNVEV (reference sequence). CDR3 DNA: TGTGCCAGCAGTTCCTCGGTTGAGCAGTACTTC. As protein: CASSSSVEQYF.

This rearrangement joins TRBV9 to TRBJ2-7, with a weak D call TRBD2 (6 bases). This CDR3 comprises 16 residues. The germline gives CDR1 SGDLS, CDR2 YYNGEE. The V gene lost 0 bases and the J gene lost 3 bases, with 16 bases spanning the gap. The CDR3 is CASSVGVGSGDYEQYF. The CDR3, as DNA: TGTGCCAGCAGCGTAGGGGTTGGTAGCGGAGACTACGAGCAGTACTTC.

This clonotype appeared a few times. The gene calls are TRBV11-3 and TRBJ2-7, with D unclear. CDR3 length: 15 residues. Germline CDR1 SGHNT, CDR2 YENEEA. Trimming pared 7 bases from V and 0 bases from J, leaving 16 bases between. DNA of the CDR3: TGTGCCAGCAAGCTCGGACCGGCCAGCTCCTACGAGCAGTACTTC. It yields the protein CASKLGPASSYEQYF.

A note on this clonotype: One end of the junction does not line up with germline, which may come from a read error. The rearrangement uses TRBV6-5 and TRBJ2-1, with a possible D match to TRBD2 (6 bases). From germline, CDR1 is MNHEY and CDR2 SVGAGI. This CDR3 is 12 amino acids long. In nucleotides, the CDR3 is TGTGCCAGCAGGTACTTGGGAGGTGAGCAGTTCTTC. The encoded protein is CASRYLGGEQFF.

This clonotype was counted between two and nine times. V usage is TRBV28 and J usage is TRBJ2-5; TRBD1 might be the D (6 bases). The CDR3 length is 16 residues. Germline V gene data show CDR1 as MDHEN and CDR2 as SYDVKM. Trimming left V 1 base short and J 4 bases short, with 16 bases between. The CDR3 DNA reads TGTGCCAGCAGTTTATTACAGGGTTCCTGGGGAGAGACCCAGTACTTC. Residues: CASSLLQGSWGETQYF.

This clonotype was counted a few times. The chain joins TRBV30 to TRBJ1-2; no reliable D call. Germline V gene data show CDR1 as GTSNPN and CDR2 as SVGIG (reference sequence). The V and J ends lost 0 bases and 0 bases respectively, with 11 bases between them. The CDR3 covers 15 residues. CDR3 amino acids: CAWSVPSEANYGYTF. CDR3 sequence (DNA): TGTGCCTGGAGTGTTCCCTCGGAAGCTAACTATGGCTACACCTTC.

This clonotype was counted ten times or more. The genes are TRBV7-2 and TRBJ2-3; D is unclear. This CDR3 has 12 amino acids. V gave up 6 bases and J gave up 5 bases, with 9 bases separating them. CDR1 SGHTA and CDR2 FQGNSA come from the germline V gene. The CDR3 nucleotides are TGTGCCAGCAGTCTAAATGGAGATACGCAGTATTTT. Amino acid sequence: CASSLNGDTQYF. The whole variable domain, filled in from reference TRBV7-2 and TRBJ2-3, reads GAGVSQSPSNKVTEKGKDVELRCDPISGHTALYWYRQSLGQGLEFLIYFQGNSAPDKSGLPSDRFSAERTGGSVSTLTIQRTQQEDSAVYLCASSLNGDTQYFGPGTRLTVL.

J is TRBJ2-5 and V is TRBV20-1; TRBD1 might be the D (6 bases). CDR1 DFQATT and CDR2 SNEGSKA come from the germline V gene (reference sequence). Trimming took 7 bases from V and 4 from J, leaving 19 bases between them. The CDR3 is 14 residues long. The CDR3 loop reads CSVSPWGRGETQYF. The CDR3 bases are TGCAGTGTTAGCCCCTGGGGGCGCGGAGAGACCCAGTACTTC.

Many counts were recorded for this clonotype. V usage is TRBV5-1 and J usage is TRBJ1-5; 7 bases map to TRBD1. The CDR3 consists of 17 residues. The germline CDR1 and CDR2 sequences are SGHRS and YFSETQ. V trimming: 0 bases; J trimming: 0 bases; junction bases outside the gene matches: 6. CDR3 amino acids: CASSLGQGYYSNQPQHF. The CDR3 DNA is TGCGCCAGCAGCTTGGGACAGGGCTATTATAGCAATCAGCCCCAGCATTTT.

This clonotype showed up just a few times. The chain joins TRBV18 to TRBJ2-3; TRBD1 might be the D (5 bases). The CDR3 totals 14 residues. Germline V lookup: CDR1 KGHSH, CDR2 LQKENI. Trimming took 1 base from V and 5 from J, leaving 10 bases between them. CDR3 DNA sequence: TGTGCCAGCTCACCACGCCAGGGAATAGATACGCAGTATTTT. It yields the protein CASSPRQGIDTQYF.

This CDR3 is CASSPRGRLGSEQYF. CDR3 DNA sequence: TGTGCCAGCTCACCACGGGGGCGACTAGGCTCTGAGCAGTACTTC. The chain employs TRBV18 and TRBJ2-7; the D call may be TRBD1 or TRBD2 (6 bases each). The CDR3 is made up of 15 amino acids. CDR1 is KGHSH and CDR2 is LQKENI in the germline V gene. V lost 1 base, J lost 7 bases, and 17 bases lay in between.

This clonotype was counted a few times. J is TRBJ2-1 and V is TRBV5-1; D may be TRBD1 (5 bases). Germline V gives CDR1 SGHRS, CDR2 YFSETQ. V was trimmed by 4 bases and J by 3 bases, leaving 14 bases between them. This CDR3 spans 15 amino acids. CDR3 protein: CASSQGPGGYNEQFF. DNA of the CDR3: TGCGCCAGCAGCCAGGGCCCTGGTGGCTACAATGAGCAGTTCTTC.

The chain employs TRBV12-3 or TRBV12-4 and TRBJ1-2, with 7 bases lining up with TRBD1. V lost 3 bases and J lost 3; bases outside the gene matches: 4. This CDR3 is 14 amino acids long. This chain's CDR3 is CASSLTGRYYGYTF. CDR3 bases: TGTGCCAGCAGTTTGACAGGGAGGTACTATGGCTACACCTTC.

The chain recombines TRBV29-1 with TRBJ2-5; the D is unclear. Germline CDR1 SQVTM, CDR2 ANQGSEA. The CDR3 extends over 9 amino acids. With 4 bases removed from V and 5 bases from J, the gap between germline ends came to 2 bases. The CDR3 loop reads CSVGETQYF. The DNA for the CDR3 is TGCAGCGTTGGGGAGACCCAGTACTTC.

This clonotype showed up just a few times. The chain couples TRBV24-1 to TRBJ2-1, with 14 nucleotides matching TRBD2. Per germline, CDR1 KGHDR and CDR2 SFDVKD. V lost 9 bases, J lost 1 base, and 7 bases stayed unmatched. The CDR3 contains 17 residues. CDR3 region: CATSGTSGRSSYNEQFF. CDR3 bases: TGTGCCACCTCGGGGACTAGCGGGAGATCTTCCTACAATGAGCAGTTCTTC.

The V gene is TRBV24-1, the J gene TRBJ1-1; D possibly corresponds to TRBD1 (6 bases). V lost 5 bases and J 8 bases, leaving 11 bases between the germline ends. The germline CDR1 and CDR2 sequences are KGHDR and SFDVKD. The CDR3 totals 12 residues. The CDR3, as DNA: TGTGCCACCAGTGCTCAGGGGCTGGAAGCTTTCTTT. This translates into CATSAQGLEAFF.

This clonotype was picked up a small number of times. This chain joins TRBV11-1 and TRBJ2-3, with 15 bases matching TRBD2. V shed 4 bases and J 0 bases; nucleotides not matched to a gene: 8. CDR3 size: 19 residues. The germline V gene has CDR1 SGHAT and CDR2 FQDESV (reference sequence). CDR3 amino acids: CASSSTRTSGGASTDTQYF. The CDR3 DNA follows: TGTGCCAGCAGCTCAACTCGGACTAGCGGGGGGGCTAGCACAGATACGCAGTATTTT.

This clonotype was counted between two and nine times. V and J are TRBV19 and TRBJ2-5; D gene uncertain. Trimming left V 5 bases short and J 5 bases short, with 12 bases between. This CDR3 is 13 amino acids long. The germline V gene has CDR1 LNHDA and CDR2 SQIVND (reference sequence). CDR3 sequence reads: CASSFRTPETQYF. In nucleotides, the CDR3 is TGTGCCAGTAGTTTTAGGACCCCTGAGACCCAGTACTTC.

This CDR3 is CASRGVGSYNEQFF. CDR3 bases: TGTGCCAGCAGGGGGGTGGGCTCCTACAATGAGCAGTTCTTC. The V and J genes are TRBV2 and TRBJ2-1, with D perhaps TRBD1 or TRBD2 (5 bases each). Germline values: CDR1 SNHLY, CDR2 FYNNEI. Trimming took 6 bases from V and 0 from J, leaving 9 bases between them. CDR3 size: 14 residues.

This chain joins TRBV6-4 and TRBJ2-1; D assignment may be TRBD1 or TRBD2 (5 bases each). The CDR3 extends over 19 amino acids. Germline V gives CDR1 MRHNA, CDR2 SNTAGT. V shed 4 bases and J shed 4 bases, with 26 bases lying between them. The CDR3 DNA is TGTGCCAGCAGTGTCCCGAGGGGTAGTACTCCCGGGGAGTACAATGAGCAGTTCTTC. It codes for CASSVPRGSTPGEYNEQFF.

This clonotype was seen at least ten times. The DNA for the CDR3 is TGTGCCAGCAGTTTAAGGGGACTAGGTAGCAATCAGCCCCAGCATTTT. Amino acid sequence: CASSLRGLGSNQPQHF. This sequence joins TRBV12-3 or TRBV12-4 and TRBJ1-5, with D possibly being TRBD1 (5 bases). This CDR3 comprises 16 residues. V lost 2 bases to trimming and J lost 0 bases, with 11 bases between them.

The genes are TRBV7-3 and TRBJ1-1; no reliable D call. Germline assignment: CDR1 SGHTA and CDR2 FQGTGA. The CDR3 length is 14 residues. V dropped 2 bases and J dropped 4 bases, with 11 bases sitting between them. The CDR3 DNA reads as TGTGCCAGCAGCTTAGAGGGCCGGGGCACTGAAGCTTTCTTT. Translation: CASSLEGRGTEAFF.

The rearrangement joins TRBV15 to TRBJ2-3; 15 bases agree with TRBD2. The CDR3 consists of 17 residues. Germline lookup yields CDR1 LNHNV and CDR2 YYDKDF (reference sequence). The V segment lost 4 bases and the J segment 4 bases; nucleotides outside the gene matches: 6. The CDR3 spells CATSTPGLAGGADTQYF. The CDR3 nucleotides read TGTGCCACCAGCACTCCCGGACTAGCGGGAGGGGCAGATACGCAGTATTTT. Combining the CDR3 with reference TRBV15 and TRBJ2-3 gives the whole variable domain DAMVIQNPRYQVTQFGKPVTLSCSQTLNHNVMYWYQQKSSQAPKLLFHYYDKDFNNEADTPDNFQSRRPNTSFCFLDIRSPGLGDTAMYLCATSTPGLAGGADTQYFGPGTRLTVL.

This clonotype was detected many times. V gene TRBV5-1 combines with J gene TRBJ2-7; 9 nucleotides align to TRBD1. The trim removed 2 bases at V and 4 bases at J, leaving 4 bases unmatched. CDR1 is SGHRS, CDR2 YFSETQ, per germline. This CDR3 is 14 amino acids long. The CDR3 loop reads CASSFNRGRYEQYF. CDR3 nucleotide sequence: TGCGCCAGCAGCTTCAACAGGGGGCGGTACGAGCAGTACTTC.